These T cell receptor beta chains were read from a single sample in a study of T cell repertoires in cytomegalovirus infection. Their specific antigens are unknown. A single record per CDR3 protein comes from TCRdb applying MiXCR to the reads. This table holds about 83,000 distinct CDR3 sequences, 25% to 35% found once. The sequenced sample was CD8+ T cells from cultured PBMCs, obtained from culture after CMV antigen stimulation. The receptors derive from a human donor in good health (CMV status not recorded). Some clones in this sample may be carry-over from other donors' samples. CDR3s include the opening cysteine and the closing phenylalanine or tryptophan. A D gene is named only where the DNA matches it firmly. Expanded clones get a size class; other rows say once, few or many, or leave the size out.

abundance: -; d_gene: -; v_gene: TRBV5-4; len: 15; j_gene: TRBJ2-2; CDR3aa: CASSPGVSLTGELFF; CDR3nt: TGTGCCAGCAGCCCGGGAGTTAGTCTCACCGGGGAGCTGTTTTTT
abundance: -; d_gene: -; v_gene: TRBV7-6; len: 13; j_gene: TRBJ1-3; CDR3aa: CASRTDSGNTIYF; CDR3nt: TGTGCCAGTCGGACAGACTCTGGAAACACCATATATTTT
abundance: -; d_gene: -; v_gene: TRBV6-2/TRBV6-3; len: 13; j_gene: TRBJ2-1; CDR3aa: CASNPGALNEQFF; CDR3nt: TGTGCCAGCAATCCCGGGGCCCTCAATGAGCAGTTCTTC
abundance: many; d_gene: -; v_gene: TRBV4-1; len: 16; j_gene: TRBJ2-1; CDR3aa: CASSQDSSYYKNEQFF; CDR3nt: TGCGCCAGCAGCCAAGATAGTAGCTATTACAAGAATGAGCAGTTCTTC
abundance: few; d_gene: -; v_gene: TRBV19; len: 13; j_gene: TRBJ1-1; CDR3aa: CASSIQRYTEAFF; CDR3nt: TGTGCCAGTAGTATACAAAGATACACTGAAGCTTTCTTT
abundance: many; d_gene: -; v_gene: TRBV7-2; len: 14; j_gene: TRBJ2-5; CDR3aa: CASSPLTGQETQYF; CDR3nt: TGTGCCAGCAGCCCCTTGACAGGACAAGAGACCCAGTACTTC
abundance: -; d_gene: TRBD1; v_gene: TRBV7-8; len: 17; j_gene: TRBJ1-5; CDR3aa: CASGETPRTGSNQPQHF; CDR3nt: TGTGCCAGCGGCGAAACACCTAGGACAGGTAGCAATCAGCCCCAGCATTTT
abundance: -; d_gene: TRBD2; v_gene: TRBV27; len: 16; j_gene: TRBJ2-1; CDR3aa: CASTPGRAGGINEQFF; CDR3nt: TGTGCCAGCACCCCTGGAAGAGCGGGGGGGATCAATGAGCAGTTCTTC
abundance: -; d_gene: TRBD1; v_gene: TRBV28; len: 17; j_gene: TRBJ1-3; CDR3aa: CASLTRDRGPSGNTIYF; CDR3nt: TGTGCCAGCCTTACTCGGGACAGGGGACCCTCTGGAAACACCATATATTTT
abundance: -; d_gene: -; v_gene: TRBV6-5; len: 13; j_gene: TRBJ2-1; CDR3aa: CASSYSGDNEQFF; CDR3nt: TGTGCCAGCAGTTACTCTGGGGATAATGAGCAGTTCTTC
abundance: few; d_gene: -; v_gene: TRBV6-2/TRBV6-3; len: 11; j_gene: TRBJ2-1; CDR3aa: CASSHGYEQFF; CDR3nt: TGTGCCAGCAGTCATGGGTATGAGCAGTTCTTC
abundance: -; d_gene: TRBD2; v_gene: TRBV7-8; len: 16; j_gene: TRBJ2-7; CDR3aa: CASSPTPRRGSYEQYF; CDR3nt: TGTGCCAGCAGTCCAACCCCACGGCGGGGGAGCTACGAGCAGTACTTC